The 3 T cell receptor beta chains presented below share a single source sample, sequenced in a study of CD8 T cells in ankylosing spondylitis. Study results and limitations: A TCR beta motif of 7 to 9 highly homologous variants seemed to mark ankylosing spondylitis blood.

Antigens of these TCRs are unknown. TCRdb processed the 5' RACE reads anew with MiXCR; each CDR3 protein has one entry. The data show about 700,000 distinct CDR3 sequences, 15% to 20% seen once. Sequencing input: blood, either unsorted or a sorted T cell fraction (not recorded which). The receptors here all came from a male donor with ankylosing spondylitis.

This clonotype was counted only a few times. The CDR3: CASSLSWGGVPHEQYF. In nucleotides, the CDR3 is TGTGCCAGCAGCCTATCCTGGGGAGGGGTCCCCCACGAGCAGTACTTC. The V gene is TRBV3-1, the J gene TRBJ2-7, with 7 bases identical to TRBD2. The germline V gene encodes CDR1 LGHDT and CDR2 YNNKEL (reference sequence). The junction had 14 bases not matched to a gene; V was cut back by 4 bases and J by 5 bases. CDR3 length equals 16 residues.

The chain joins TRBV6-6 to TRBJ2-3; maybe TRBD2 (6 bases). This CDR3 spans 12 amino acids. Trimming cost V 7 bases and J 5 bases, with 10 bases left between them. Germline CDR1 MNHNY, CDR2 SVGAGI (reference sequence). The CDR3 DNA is TGTGCCAGCACTGGAGCGGGAGATACGCAGTATTTT. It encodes CASTGAGDTQYF.

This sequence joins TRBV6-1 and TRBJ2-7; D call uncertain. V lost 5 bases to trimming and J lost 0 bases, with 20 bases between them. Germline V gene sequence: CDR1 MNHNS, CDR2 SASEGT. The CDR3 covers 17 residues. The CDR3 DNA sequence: TGTGCCAGCAGTCCATCCCCTAGACCAATTTACTCCTACGAGCAGTACTTC. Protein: CASSPSPRPIYSYEQYF.